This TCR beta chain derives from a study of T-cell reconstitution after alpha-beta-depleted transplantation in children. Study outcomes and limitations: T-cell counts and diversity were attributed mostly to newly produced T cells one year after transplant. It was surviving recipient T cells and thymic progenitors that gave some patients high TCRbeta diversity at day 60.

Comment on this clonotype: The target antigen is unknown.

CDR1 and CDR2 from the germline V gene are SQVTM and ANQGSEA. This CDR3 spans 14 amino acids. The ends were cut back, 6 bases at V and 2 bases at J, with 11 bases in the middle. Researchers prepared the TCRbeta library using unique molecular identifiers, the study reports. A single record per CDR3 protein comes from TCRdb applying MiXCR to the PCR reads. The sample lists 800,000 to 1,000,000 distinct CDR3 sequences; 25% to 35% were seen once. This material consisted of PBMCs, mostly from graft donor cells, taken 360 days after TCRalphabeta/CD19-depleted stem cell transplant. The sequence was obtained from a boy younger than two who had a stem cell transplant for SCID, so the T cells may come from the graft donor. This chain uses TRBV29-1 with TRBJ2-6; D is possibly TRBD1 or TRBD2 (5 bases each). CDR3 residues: CSVSQGPGANVLTF. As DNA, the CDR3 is TGCAGCGTATCCCAGGGACCTGGGGCCAACGTCCTGACTTTC.